The T cell receptor (beta chain) described here comes from a study of blood T cell repertoires in COVID-19. Across the whole study: PBMCs, B-cell-depleted T cells, or T cells provided the cDNA or gDNA that made up the material.

The germline V gene encodes CDR1 LGHNT and CDR2 FRNRAP. V was trimmed by 5 bases and J by 5 bases, leaving 12 bases between them. The CDR3 sequence is 13 residues long. Original processing methods: Nucleated cell number was recorded as an estimate derived from reference gene primer amplification. Assay used: immunoSEQ multiplex PCR; TCRdb lists only in-frame clones, some missing. V, J and clone size derive from that table, while D and trimming were established from the DNA sequence. The table has about 78,000 clones, 65% to 85% seen once. Sequences were obtained from peripheral blood. The clonotype originates from a man between 60 and 75 years old with active or convalescent COVID-19. This chain links TRBV12-5 with TRBJ2-5, with D perhaps matching TRBD2 (5 bases). CDR3: CASGARGWETQYF. The CDR3 coding sequence is TGTGCTAGTGGTGCCCGGGGATGGGAGACCCAGTACTTC.